Listed below are T cell receptor beta chains from one sample, sequenced in a study of blood T cell repertoires in COVID-19. The method was immunoSEQ multiplex PCR; TCRdb's version includes in-frame clones alone and lacks a portion of them. This table has roughly 200,000 clones, roughly 80% appearing once. The sequencing sample was made of peripheral blood. These receptors originate from a woman in her thirties or forties with COVID-19, enrolled during active disease. CDR3s include the opening cysteine and the closing phenylalanine or tryptophan. A D gene is named only where the DNA matches it firmly. A clone size is listed for some rows: how often the clone was seen (once, few, many), or a class if it is expanded.

d_call	v_call	cdr3_length	clone_size	j_call	cdr3_aa	cdr3_nt
TRBD2	TRBV6-1	14	-	TRBJ2-7	CASSESLAAYEQYF	TGTGCCAGCAGTGAGTCACTAGCGGCCTACGAGCAGTACTTC
-	TRBV7-9	18	-	TRBJ2-2	CASSSMTGRPGRTGELFF	TGTGCCAGCAGTTCGATGACAGGGAGGCCCGGGAGAACCGGGGAGCTGTTTTTT
-	TRBV2	14	-	TRBJ1-3	CASKQSGAGNTIYF	TGTGCCAGCAAACAATCAGGGGCTGGAAACACCATATATTTT
-	TRBV6-5	14	few	TRBJ1-4	CASSPQASGEKLFF	TGTGCCAGCAGTCCCCAGGCGAGCGGTGAAAAACTGTTTTTT
TRBD1	TRBV14	17	-	TRBJ1-2	CASSQVGSRDRGGGYTF	TGTGCCAGCAGCCAAGTAGGGTCCCGGGACAGGGGCGGTGGCTACACCTTC
-	TRBV12-2	21	-	TRBJ2-1	CASRLALGPDEGLAGKYEQFF	TGTGCAAGTCGCTTAGCCTTAGGTCCGGACGAAGGACTAGCGGGAAAGTATGAGCAGTTCTTC
-	TRBV20-1	14	-	TRBJ2-4	CSASPDRRGNIQYF	TGCAGTGCTAGTCCGGACCGACGGGGAAACATTCAGTACTTC
-	TRBV28	11	-	TRBJ2-7	CASSTHYEQYF	TGTGCCAGCAGTACACACTACGAGCAGTACTTC
-	TRBV5-1	14	-	TRBJ1-2	CASSLQGSKNGYTF	TGCGCCAGCAGCTTACAGGGATCTAAAAATGGCTACACCTTC
-	TRBV4-1	11	-	TRBJ1-1	CATFGTGSTFF	-
-	TRBV7-2	13	once	TRBJ1-1	CASNVQVNTEAFF	TGTGCCAGCAACGTACAGGTGAACACTGAAGCTTTCTTT
-	TRBV5-4	16	-	TRBJ2-5	CASSPDEGLSIETQYF	TGTGCCAGCAGCCCGGACGAGGGTCTGTCGATAGAGACCCAGTACTTC
-	TRBV19	13	many	TRBJ1-1	CASSVGGLAEAFF	TGTGCCAGTAGCGTAGGAGGTCTCGCTGAAGCTTTCTTT
TRBD2	TRBV9	15	-	TRBJ2-1	CASSVQSGRNNEQFF	TGTGCCAGCAGCGTTCAGAGCGGGAGGAACAATGAGCAGTTCTTC
-	TRBV18	13	-	TRBJ1-1	CASSRQGNTEAFF	TGTGCCAGCTCACGGCAGGGAAACACTGAAGCTTTCTTT
-	TRBV2	13	-	TRBJ1-4	CASNEDGSEKLFF	TGTGCCAGCAATGAGGACGGGAGTGAAAAACTGTTTTTT
TRBD2	TRBV18	17	-	TRBJ2-1	CASSPPVGSAAGVEQFF	TGTGCCAGCTCACCACCGGTTGGTAGTGCTGCGGGGGTTGAGCAGTTCTTC
TRBD2	TRBV15	16	-	TRBJ2-1	CATSRPGTSGNNEQFF	TGTGCCACCAGCAGACCCGGGACTAGCGGTAACAATGAGCAGTTCTTC
-	TRBV7-2	12	-	TRBJ2-5	CASGERAETQYF	TGTGCCAGCGGGGAGCGTGCCGAGACCCAGTACTTC
TRBD2	TRBV3-1/TRBV3-2	15	-	TRBJ2-7	CASSHPSGGRDEQYF	TGTGCCAGCAGCCATCCTAGCGGGGGGCGGGACGAGCAGTACTTC
-	TRBV14	11	-	TRBJ2-5	CASSHRETQYF	TGTGCCAGCAGCCACAGGGAGACCCAGTACTTC
-	TRBV7-2	15	-	TRBJ2-2	CASSLMQGGAGELFF	TGTGCCAGCAGCTTAATGCAGGGTGGGGCCGGGGAGCTGTTTTTT
-	TRBV2	13	-	TRBJ2-1	CASRSGGYNEQFF	TGTGCCAGCCGGAGTGGGGGGTACAATGAGCAGTTCTTC
TRBD2	TRBV7-8	16	-	TRBJ2-1	CASSLDGSGRYNEQFF	TGTGCCAGCAGCTTAGACGGTAGCGGGCGGTACAATGAGCAGTTCTTC
TRBD2	TRBV25-1	13	-	TRBJ2-5	CASSVSGQETQYF	TGTGCCAGCAGTGTTAGCGGGCAAGAGACCCAGTACTTC
-	TRBV30	13	once	TRBJ2-3	CAWSLKGADTQYF	TGTGCCTGGAGTTTAAAGGGGGCAGATACGCAGTATTTT
-	TRBV29-1	14	-	TRBJ1-6	CSVAVTGKNSPLHF	TGCAGCGTTGCGGTAACAGGGAAGAATTCACCCCTCCACTTT
TRBD2	TRBV5-4	16	-	TRBJ2-2	CASSPRLAGLTGELFF	TGTGCCAGCAGCCCCCGGCTAGCGGGACTCACCGGGGAGCTGTTTTTT
TRBD2	TRBV5-1	15	-	TRBJ2-1	CASSLGLAGANEQFF	TGCGCCAGCAGCCTGGGACTAGCGGGGGCCAATGAGCAGTTCTTC
-	TRBV11-2	14	once	TRBJ1-2	CASSLDVGRRGYTF	TGTGCCAGCAGCTTAGACGTGGGGCGGCGAGGCTACACCTTC
-	TRBV18	13	few	TRBJ1-1	CASSPDSNTEAFF	TGTGCCAGCTCACCAGACAGTAACACTGAAGCTTTCTTT
TRBD1	TRBV29-1	11	-	TRBJ1-2	CSVVGGEGYTF	TGCAGCGTTGTAGGGGGCGAGGGCTACACCTTC
-	TRBV6-1	16	-	TRBJ2-7	CASSEHSPGDPYEQYF	TGTGCCAGCAGTGAACACAGCCCGGGGGATCCCTACGAGCAGTACTTC
-	TRBV27	13	-	TRBJ1-1	CASRLQGETEAFF	TGTGCCAGCAGACTACAGGGAGAGACTGAAGCTTTCTTT